These T cell receptor beta chains were read from a single sample in a study of shared clonotypes between healthy human individuals. TCRdb's copy holds only in-frame clones and misses some; the assay was immunoSEQ multiplex PCR. Here the sample spans some 2.3 million clones, approximately 93% being singletons. Sample: naive CD4+ T cells from PBMCs. These receptor sequences come from a man aged 18 to 30 in good health. Some clones in this sample may be carry-over from other donors' samples. The CDR3 runs from the conserved cysteine through the conserved F or W. The D gene is left open where the match is weak. Some rows mark clone size as missing; the rest say once, few, many or name a class of expanded clone.

TRBJ2-5	TRBD2	.	TRBV4-2	CASRRGLAGDQETQYF	TGTGCCAGCAGGCGAGGACTAGCGGGGGACCAAGAGACCCAGTACTTC
TRBJ2-5	TRBD1	.	TRBV29-1	CSAQRGQGETQYF	TGCAGCGCACAGAGGGGGCAAGGAGAGACCCAGTACTTC
TRBJ2-3	.	.	TRBV6-5	CASSNRDVPTDTQYF	TGTGCCAGCAGCAACCGGGACGTACCCACAGATACGCAGTATTTT
TRBJ2-3	.	.	TRBV6-5	CASSLSKPTDTQYF	TGTGCCAGCAGCCTCAGCAAACCCACAGATACGCAGTATTTT
TRBJ2-1	.	.	TRBV28	CASSLRSSNNEQFF	TGTGCCAGCAGTTTACGGAGTTCCAACAATGAGCAGTTCTTC
TRBJ1-2	.	.	TRBV6-6	CASSYSTGVYGYTF	TGTGCCAGCAGTTACTCGACTGGAGTCTATGGCTACACCTTC
TRBJ2-3	TRBD1	.	TRBV18	CASSPRGTGGWNTQYF	TGTGCCAGCTCACCCCGCGGTACAGGGGGGTGGAATACGCAGTATTTT
TRBJ1-1	.	.	TRBV15	CATSNLGPGRLGAFF	TGTGCCACCAGCAATCTGGGACCGGGTCGACTCGGGGCTTTCTTT
TRBJ2-3	.	.	TRBV6-4	CASSRDRSTDTQYF	TGTGCCAGCAGCCGGGACCGTAGCACAGATACGCAGTATTTT
TRBJ1-2	.	.	TRBV19	CASSIDQDIAGGHTF	TGTGCCAGTAGTATAGACCAAGACATCGCGGGCGGCCACACCTTC
TRBJ2-5	.	.	TRBV15	CATSARKGETQYF	TGTGCCACCAGCGCCCGAAAGGGAGAGACCCAGTACTTC
TRBJ2-2	TRBD2	.	TRBV5-1	CASSFSTLRLAGVNGELFF	TGCGCCAGCAGCTTCTCGACTCTCAGACTAGCGGGAGTAAACGGGGAGCTGTTTTTT
TRBJ1-5	TRBD1	.	TRBV4-2	CASSQDRGQGQPQHF	TGTGCCAGCAGCCAAGACAGGGGGCAGGGTCAGCCCCAGCATTTT
TRBJ2-3	.	.	TRBV5-1	CASSFRGGGEDTQYF	TGCGCCAGCAGCTTCCGGGGTGGAGGAGAAGATACGCAGTATTTT
TRBJ1-3	.	.	TRBV27	CASSSLGRAGNTIYF	TGTGCCAGCAGTTCCCTGGGCAGGGCTGGAAACACCATATATTTT
TRBJ1-4	.	.	TRBV27	CASSLWGAGEKLFF	TGTGCCAGCAGTTTATGGGGGGCGGGGGAAAAACTGTTTTTT
TRBJ2-7	TRBD2	.	TRBV18	CASSPAGEGEQYF	TGTGCCAGCTCACCAGCGGGAGAGGGCGAGCAGTACTTC
TRBJ1-1	.	.	TRBV5-1	CASSLVSGDGGTEAFF	TGCGCCAGCAGCTTGGTGTCAGGGGACGGGGGAACTGAAGCTTTCTTT
TRBJ1-1	.	.	TRBV10-3	CAISVGGMNTEAFF	TGTGCCATCAGTGTGGGGGGCATGAACACTGAAGCTTTCTTT
TRBJ2-1	TRBD1	once	TRBV7-3	CASRPQGANNEQFF	TGTGCCAGCAGACCACAGGGGGCCAACAATGAGCAGTTCTTC
TRBJ2-1	.	.	TRBV18	CASSPPGRYNEQFF	TGTGCCAGCTCACCACCCGGCAGATACAATGAGCAGTTCTTC
TRBJ2-4	.	.	TRBV12-1	CASSFVSLAVTLAKNIQYF	TGTGCCAGCAGCTTTGTCAGTCTCGCGGTTACCCTAGCCAAAAACATTCAGTACTTC
TRBJ1-1	.	once	TRBV10-3	CAISEKMGTVRGEAFF	TGTGCCATCAGTGAGAAGATGGGGACCGTTCGAGGGGAAGCTTTCTTT
TRBJ1-5	.	.	TRBV7-2	CASSLVYREQPQHF	TGTGCCAGCAGCTTAGTATATCGGGAGCAGCCCCAGCATTTT
TRBJ2-1	.	.	TRBV6-1	CASGKGPYNEQFF	TGTGCCAGCGGAAAGGGACCCTACAATGAGCAGTTCTTC
TRBJ2-7	.	.	TRBV6-1	CANRTDSIHEQYF	TGTGCCAACAGGACGGATTCGATCCACGAGCAGTACTTC
TRBJ2-7	TRBD1	.	TRBV6-5	CASRYPGQAHEQYF	TGTGCCAGCAGGTACCCGGGACAGGCCCACGAGCAGTACTTC
TRBJ2-7	.	.	TRBV7-9	CASGLYSYEQYF	TGTGCCTCGGGGCTATACTCCTACGAGCAGTACTTC
TRBJ1-1	.	few	TRBV7-6	CASSLHPLPNTEAFF	TGTGCCAGCAGCTTACACCCACTCCCGAACACTGAAGCTTTCTTT
TRBJ2-2	.	.	TRBV11-3	CASSRRPDGELFF	TGTGCCAGCAGTCGTAGACCGGACGGGGAGCTGTTTTTT
TRBJ2-4	.	.	TRBV6-1	CASSLGFLAKNIQYF	TGTGCCAGCAGCCTCGGATTCTTAGCCAAAAACATTCAGTACTTC
TRBJ1-2	.	.	TRBV6-5	CASSPRVNYGYTF	TGTGCCAGCAGTCCCCGGGTTAACTATGGCTACACCTTC
TRBJ2-1	TRBD2	.	TRBV10-3	CAISGRGLLAGRWNEQFF	TGTGCCATCAGTGGAAGAGGTCTACTAGCGGGAAGGTGGAATGAGCAGTTCTTC
TRBJ2-3	.	.	TRBV2	CASSEREYGIDTQYF	TGTGCCAGCAGTGAGAGGGAGTACGGGATAGATACGCAGTATTTT
TRBJ2-3	TRBD2	.	TRBV7-2	CATLTGREGDTQYF	TGTGCCACCCTAACCGGGCGGGAGGGAGATACGCAGTATTTT
TRBJ2-7	TRBD1	.	TRBV5-1	CASSLTGANYEQYF	TGCGCCAGCAGCCTGACAGGGGCCAATTACGAGCAGTACTTC
TRBJ2-1	TRBD2	.	TRBV7-3	CASSRTSTQNNEQFF	TGTGCCAGCAGCCGGACTAGCACCCAAAACAATGAGCAGTTCTTC
TRBJ1-1	.	.	TRBV10-1	CASSEAAGHTEAFF	TGCGCCAGCAGTGAGGCGGCAGGGCACACTGAAGCTTTCTTT
TRBJ2-2	TRBD1	.	TRBV5-4	CASGHRDRANTGELFF	TGTGCCAGTGGACACCGGGACAGGGCTAACACCGGGGAGCTGTTTTTT
TRBJ1-5	.	.	TRBV7-9	CASSPESSNQPQHF	TGTGCCAGCAGTCCCGAGAGCAGCAATCAGCCCCAGCATTTT
TRBJ2-7	TRBD1	.	TRBV28	CASRRRDRGTYEQYF	TGTGCCAGCAGACGTCGGGACAGGGGAACCTACGAGCAGTACTTC
TRBJ1-3	TRBD1	once	TRBV2	CASSGQGVNTIYF	TGTGCCAGCAGTGGACAGGGAGTAAACACCATATATTTT
TRBJ1-5	TRBD1	.	TRBV28	CASSALRRQGNNQPQHF	TGTGCCAGCAGCGCCCTTCGAAGACAGGGGAATAATCAGCCCCAGCATTTT
TRBJ1-5	.	few	TRBV6-1	CASSERQPQHF	TGTGCCAGCAGTGAACGCCAGCCCCAGCATTTT
TRBJ2-1	.	once	TRBV2	CASSAPAGNNEQFF	TGTGCCAGCAGTGCCCCCGCAGGTAACAATGAGCAGTTCTTC
TRBJ2-2	.	.	TRBV11-2	CASSLIREPTGELFF	TGTGCCAGCAGCTTAATCCGGGAGCCCACCGGGGAGCTGTTTTTT
TRBJ2-7	TRBD2	.	TRBV11-3	CASSFRGGTYEQYF	TGTGCCAGCAGCTTTAGGGGAGGGACCTACGAGCAGTACTTC
TRBJ1-4	.	once	TRBV19	CASSRQVGEKLFF	TGTGCCAGTAGTCGTCAGGTCGGCGAAAAACTGTTTTTT
TRBJ2-5	.	.	TRBV5-1	CASSSTGTSYGETQYF	TGCGCCAGCAGCTCAACCGGGACATCGTACGGTGAGACCCAGTACTTC
TRBJ2-1	.	.	TRBV5-1	CASSPAGSSYNEQFF	TGCGCCAGCAGCCCCGCGGGAAGCTCCTACAATGAGCAGTTCTTC
TRBJ2-2	.	.	TRBV18	CASSPLLNTGELFF	TGTGCCAGCTCACCATTACTGAACACCGGGGAGCTGTTTTTT
TRBJ2-7	TRBD1	.	TRBV27	CASSLSPGQGGKGVEQYF	TGTGCCAGCAGTCTCTCCCCGGGACAGGGCGGGAAAGGGGTCGAGCAGTACTTC
TRBJ2-4	.	.	TRBV18	CASSPQLAKNIQYF	TGTGCCAGCTCACCACAGCTAGCCAAAAACATTCAGTACTTC
TRBJ1-6	TRBD1	.	TRBV2	CASIRDRGYNSPLHF	TGTGCCAGCATACGGGACAGGGGCTATAATTCACCCCTCCACTTT